The 32 T cell receptor beta chains listed next were all sequenced from one sample in a study of blood T cells in healthy people across ages. PCR was performed a second time for about 7 to 11 cycles using a sample-barcoded 5' primer and a J-beta primer mix. TCRdb used MiXCR to reprocess the 5' RACE reads, holding one entry per CDR3 protein. The data show hundreds of thousands of distinct CDR3 sequences, with less than 45% seen just once and around 30% held by the top ten. Sequenced material: blood. The receptors derive from an elderly man in good health.

This clonotype came up once. The rearrangement uses TRBV4-3 and TRBJ2-7, with TRBD2 matching over 10 bases. Trimming cost V 1 base and J 7 bases; bases outside gene matches: 22. This CDR3 contains 20 residues. Per the germline V gene, CDR1 is LGHNA and CDR2 is YSLEER. As DNA, the CDR3 is TGCGCCAGCAGCCAAGGTCCCGATTTTGTAGCGGGAGGCAACTACAATGAGCAGTACTTC. As protein: CASSQGPDFVAGGNYNEQYF.

This chain joins TRBV5-8 and TRBJ2-7; TRBD1 agrees at 9 bases. Trimming removed 5 bases from V and 2 bases from J; junction bases left unmatched: 8. The germline gives CDR1 SGHTS, CDR2 YDEGEE. The CDR3 is made up of 15 amino acids. CDR3 DNA sequence: TGTGCCAGCAGGAGACCGGGACAGGGACCCTACGAGCAGTACTTC. It specifies CASRRPGQGPYEQYF.

This clonotype was recorded at least ten times. This sequence joins TRBV6-2 or TRBV6-3 and TRBJ1-4; D not certain. The V gene's germline CDR1 is MNHEY and CDR2 SVGEGT. The V end was cut by 0 bases, the J end by 10 bases, with 12 bases between. CDR3 length: 14 residues. The CDR3 reads CASSYSEGRGKLFF. In DNA form, the CDR3 reads TGTGCCAGCAGTTACTCTGAAGGGAGAGGAAAACTGTTTTTT.

This clonotype was picked up many times. This chain connects TRBV28 to TRBJ2-4; TRBD1 might be the D (7 bases). The germline CDR1 and CDR2 sequences are MDHEN and SYDVKM. V lost 7 bases, J lost 3 bases, and 13 bases lay in between. This CDR3 has 14 amino acids. CDR3 coding DNA: TGTGCCAGCACCGCAGGGGGAGGCAAAAACATTCAGTACTTC. As protein: CASTAGGGKNIQYF.

This clonotype has a count of ten or more. This chain joins TRBV7-2 and TRBJ2-7, with a tentative D call TRBD1 (5 bases). This CDR3 is 13 amino acids long. V lost 8 bases and J 4 bases, leaving 15 bases between the germline ends. Germline CDR1 is SGHTA and CDR2 is FQGNSA. Here the CDR3 reads CASASSTVYEQYF. The CDR3 nucleotides read TGTGCCAGCGCCTCTTCGACAGTTTACGAGCAGTACTTC.

This clonotype was recorded at least ten times. CDR3 coding DNA: TGCAGTGCTAGGGAGGGAGGCACAGATACGCAGTATTTT. This gives the protein CSAREGGTDTQYF. This chain uses TRBV20-1 with TRBJ2-3; a possible D gene is TRBD2 (6 bases). The CDR3 covers 13 residues. V was shortened by 3 bases and J by 1 base, with 8 bases between the two germline ends. Germline CDR1 is DFQATT and CDR2 is SNEGSKA (reference sequence).

The V call is TRBV27, the J call TRBJ1-2; 9 bases align to TRBD1. From germline, CDR1 is MNHEY and CDR2 SMNVEV (reference sequence). The CDR3 has 14 amino acids. V was pared by 1 base and J by 6 bases, with 3 bases of the junction left unmatched. The CDR3 sequence is CASSLLGQGHGYTF. In DNA form, the CDR3 reads TGTGCCAGCAGTTTATTGGGACAGGGCCATGGCTACACCTTC.

The J gene is TRBJ1-3, the V gene TRBV7-9; tentatively, D is TRBD1 (5 bases). The CDR3 totals 15 residues. V shed 9 bases and J shed 8 bases, with 23 bases lying between them. Germline V CDR1 and CDR2: SEHNR, FQNEAQ (reference sequence). The CDR3 protein is CASRRGYPGMDTIYF. CDR3 DNA sequence: TGTGCCAGTCGTCGGGGGTACCCCGGTATGGACACCATATATTTT.

A remark on this clonotype: Germline and junction disagree at one end, which may indicate a read error. V and J are TRBV10-2 and TRBJ2-3, with TRBD1 matching over 7 bases. Germline assignment: CDR1 WSHSY and CDR2 SAAADI. The CDR3 runs to 14 residues. CDR3 amino acids: CASKRGGSTDTQYF. The CDR3 nucleotides are TGCGCCAGCAAAAGAGGGGGCAGCACAGATACACAGTATTTT.

For this clonotype: Sequence at one end of the junction differs from germline and may be a read error. The chain couples TRBV3-1 to TRBJ1-2; no clear D. This CDR3 has 13 residues. CDR1 and CDR2 from the germline V gene are LGHDT and YNNKEL (reference sequence). This CDR3 reads CASSQDKFYGCTF. CDR3 sequence (DNA): TGTGCCAGCAGCCAAGATAAGTTCTATGGCTGCACCTTC.

To note about this clonotype: A much larger clone lies a single base off, so this may be a read error. The chain combines TRBV29-1 with TRBJ2-1, with 8 bases matching TRBD1. Germline CDR1 SQVTM, CDR2 ANQGSEA. J was trimmed by 9 bases and V by 6 bases; bases with no gene match: 4. The CDR3 has 11 residues. CDR3 nucleotides: TGCAGCGTAGGACAGGGTTCTGAGCAGTTCTTC. Amino acid sequence: CSVGQGSEQFF.

This clonotype was seen only a few times. The chain uses TRBV28 and TRBJ1-5, with 9 positions matching TRBD1. Trimming removed 5 bases from V and 4 bases from J; junction bases left unmatched: 15. Germline V gene data show CDR1 as MDHEN and CDR2 as SYDVKM. The CDR3 loop spans 18 amino acids. The DNA of the CDR3 is TGTGCCAGCAGTCAATCCTGGACAGGGGAAAAATCTAATCAGCCCCAGCATTTT. Protein sequence: CASSQSWTGEKSNQPQHF. Supplemented by reference TRBV28 and TRBJ1-5, the full variable domain reads DVKVTQSSRYLVKRTGEKVFLECVQDMDHENMFWYRQDPGLGLRLIYFSYDVKMKEKGDIPEGYSVSREKKERFSLILESASTNQTSMYLCASSQSWTGEKSNQPQHFGDGTRLSIL.

This clonotype has only a few counts. The rearrangement links TRBV7-2 to TRBJ2-7; maybe TRBD2 (5 bases). V lost 5 bases to trimming and J lost 6 bases, with 14 bases between them. The CDR3 has 13 residues. CDR1 SGHTA and CDR2 FQGNSA come from the germline V gene. The CDR3 reads CASSPQWAGEQYF. The CDR3 nucleotides are TGTGCCAGCAGCCCCCAATGGGCGGGCGAGCAGTACTTC.

This clonotype was seen repeatedly, ten times or more. This chain joins TRBV7-2 and TRBJ2-7; TRBD1 agrees at 10 bases. V gave up 4 bases and J gave up 2 bases; unmatched junction bases: 5. Germline assignment: CDR1 SGHTA and CDR2 FQGNSA. The CDR3 totals 15 residues. The CDR3 region has the DNA TGTGCCAGCAGCTCCGGGGGGACAGGGGCCTACGAGCAGTACTTC. The encoded protein is CASSSGGTGAYEQYF.

This clonotype has only a few counts. The J gene is TRBJ1-4, the V gene TRBV7-9; possibly TRBD1 for D (6 bases). Germline CDR1 and CDR2: SEHNR and FQNEAQ (reference sequence). CDR3 length: 15 amino acids. The V gene lost 5 bases and the J gene lost 7 bases, with 17 bases spanning the gap. As DNA, the CDR3 is TGTGCCAGCAGCCCAACTACACAGGGAGCTGAAAAACTGTTTTTT. Translation gives CASSPTTQGAEKLFF.

The chain employs TRBV18 and TRBJ2-3; 10 bases line up with TRBD2. The CDR3 is made up of 17 amino acids. With 2 bases clipped from V and 6 bases from J, the junction kept 11 bases outside the gene matches. Germline lookup yields CDR1 KGHSH and CDR2 LQKENI. CDR3 loop: CASSPNSLAGVGDTQYF. CDR3 coding DNA: TGTGCCAGCTCACCAAATTCTCTAGCGGGAGTCGGCGATACGCAGTATTTT.

The V and J genes are TRBV6-2 or TRBV6-3 and TRBJ2-3; maybe TRBD2 (6 bases). Trimming cost V 2 bases and J 1 base, with 13 bases left between them. This CDR3 comprises 16 residues. The V gene's germline CDR1 is MNHEY and CDR2 SVGEGT. The CDR3: CASSYGMRERTDTQYF. CDR3 in DNA: TGTGCCAGCAGTTACGGGATGCGGGAACGCACAGATACGCAGTATTTT.

This rearrangement joins TRBV10-3 to TRBJ1-4; D gene uncertain. Trimming stripped 6 bases from V and 5 bases from J, with 7 bases between. Germline values: CDR1 ENHRY, CDR2 SYGVKD. The CDR3 contains 12 residues. The CDR3 DNA follows: TGTGCCATCAGAGGCGGGAATGAAAAACTGTTTTTT. Its translation: CAIRGGNEKLFF.

This clonotype showed up just a few times. A read error may be the cause here, since a much bigger clone is one base away. The chain carries TRBV29-1 and TRBJ2-1; D not resolved. The J call is uncertain, as TRBJ2-7 better fits the DNA end. Germline CDR1 is SQVTM and CDR2 is ANQGSEA. The CDR3 loop spans 10 amino acids. The DNA of the CDR3 is TGCAGCGCAGATTACAATGAGCAGTACTTC. As protein: CSADYNEQYF.

This clonotype was detected only once. The chain recombines TRBV29-1 with TRBJ2-1; 11 nucleotides align to TRBD2. The J call is uncertain, as TRBJ2-7 better fits the DNA end. The CDR3 loop spans 19 amino acids. The germline V gene has CDR1 SQVTM and CDR2 ANQGSEA. The CDR3 here is CSVEAHLAGGVSSYNEQYF. The CDR3 DNA reads TGCAGCGTTGAAGCCCACCTAGCGGGAGGTGTGAGCTCCTACAATGAGCAGTACTTC.

Remarks on this clonotype: A much bigger clone sits one base away, suggesting this may be a read error. The chain joins TRBV12-3 or TRBV12-4 to TRBJ2-5; 7 bases fit TRBD2. The trim removed 2 bases at V and 5 bases at J, leaving 8 bases unmatched. The CDR3 is made up of 15 amino acids. The CDR3 sequence: CASSLSSGGEETQYF. CDR3 coding DNA: TGTGCCAGCAGTTTATCTTCTGGGGGGGAGGAGACCCAGTACTTC.

V gene TRBV6-1 combines with J gene TRBJ2-4, with TRBD2 matching 15 bases. The CDR3 loop spans 19 amino acids. Germline V gene sequence: CDR1 MNHNS, CDR2 SASEGT. Germline trimming cut 2 bases from V and 2 bases from J; bases unmatched to any gene: 7. In DNA, the CDR3 is TGTGCCAGCAGTGAACTGGGGACTAGCGGGAGGTTGACCAAAAACATTCAGTACTTC. As protein: CASSELGTSGRLTKNIQYF.

For this clonotype: At one of its ends the junction is not consistent with the germline gene, which may arise from a read error. The V call is TRBV11-2, the J call TRBJ2-5; 9 positions agree with TRBD1. This CDR3 comprises 14 residues. Germline V gene data show CDR1 as SGHAT and CDR2 as FQNNGV. The CDR3 DNA sequence: TGTGCCAGCACCTTACAGGGGGCCCAAGAGACCCAGTACTTC. It encodes CASTLQGAQETQYF.

This clonotype showed up many times. J is TRBJ2-5 and V is TRBV2; D may correspond to TRBD1 or TRBD2 (7 bases each). The CDR3 extends over 16 amino acids. Germline values: CDR1 SNHLY, CDR2 FYNNEI. Trimming shortened V by 5 bases and J by 4 bases, and 20 bases separated the two germline ends. CDR3 sequence reads: CASSRAGGVMGETQYF. The CDR3 DNA reads TGTGCCAGCAGTCGGGCAGGGGGGGTGATGGGAGAGACCCAGTACTTC.

V gene TRBV20-1 combines with J gene TRBJ1-6, with 7 bases aligning to TRBD1. The CDR3 consists of 14 residues. The V and J ends lost 3 bases and 8 bases, in that order; junction bases with no gene match: 7. Germline lookup yields CDR1 DFQATT and CDR2 SNEGSKA (reference sequence). The CDR3 bases are TGCAGTGCTAGGCAGGGGGGTAGCTATTCACCCCTCCACTTT. It translates to CSARQGGSYSPLHF.

The chain joins TRBV28 to TRBJ1-5, with a weak D call TRBD1 (6 bases). Trimming took 8 bases from V and 3 from J, leaving 23 bases between them. The CDR3 extends over 17 amino acids. CDR1 and CDR2 (germline): MDHEN, SYDVKM. The DNA for the CDR3 is TGTGCCAGCTCCCCGGGGGCGCTTGACAGCATCAATCAGCCCCAGCATTTT. As protein: CASSPGALDSINQPQHF.

CDR3 residues: CASSVDPGLGGYTF. DNA for the CDR3: TGTGCCAGCAGCGTAGATCCAGGGCTTGGAGGCTACACCTTC. This chain uses TRBV9 with TRBJ1-2, with D possibly matching TRBD1 (5 bases). V was trimmed by 0 bases and J by 8 bases, leaving 14 bases between them. Germline V gene data show CDR1 as SGDLS and CDR2 as YYNGEE. CDR3 length: 14 residues.

This clonotype is a singleton in its sample. The chain uses TRBV20-1 and TRBJ2-1; TRBD2 matches 10 bases. Germline V gene sequence: CDR1 DFQATT, CDR2 SNEGSKA (reference sequence). The V gene end was trimmed by 4 bases and the J gene end by 5 bases; junction bases not matched to a gene: 8. The length of the CDR3 is 15 residues. The CDR3 here is CSAKSGRAFDNEQFF. CDR3 coding DNA: TGCAGTGCTAAGAGCGGGAGGGCCTTCGACAATGAGCAGTTCTTC.

This clonotype has just a few counts. The genes are TRBV12-3 or TRBV12-4 and TRBJ2-1, with TRBD2 matching 9 bases. The CDR3 consists of 15 residues. The ends lost 4 bases at V and 6 bases at J; junction bases unmatched: 7. The chain's CDR3 is CASSSLAGQLNEQFF. The CDR3, as DNA: TGTGCCAGCAGTTCGCTAGCGGGGCAACTCAATGAGCAGTTCTTC.

V is TRBV4-1 and J is TRBJ2-3; D remains unclear. This CDR3 region has 15 residues. V was trimmed by 8 bases and J by 3 bases, leaving 18 bases between them. Germline lookup yields CDR1 MGHRA and CDR2 YSYEKL. CDR3 nucleotide sequence: TGCGCCAGCGGATCCACCGGGCCCTATACAGATACGCAGTATTTT. It is translated as CASGSTGPYTDTQYF.

Concerning this clonotype: A clone one base away is much larger, so this may be a read error. DNA of the CDR3: TGTGCCAGCAGCTTCCCGGAGGGGGACAGAGGCCAAGAGACCCAGTACTTC. As protein: CASSFPEGDRGQETQYF. The chain is built from TRBV7-2 and TRBJ2-5, with D possibly TRBD1 on 7 matching bases. CDR3 length equals 17 residues. The germline V gene has CDR1 SGHTA and CDR2 FQGNSA. The V end lost 3 bases, the J end lost 1 base, and 18 bases lay between the germline ends.

The V and J genes are TRBV6-2 or TRBV6-3 and TRBJ1-1; D uncertain. This CDR3 region has 13 residues. Germline V CDR1 and CDR2: MNHEY, SVGEGT. The germline V and J ends were trimmed by 0 bases and 7 bases, with 9 bases remaining between them. The DNA of the CDR3 is TGTGCCAGCAGTTACTCGGTAGGGCTTGAAGCTTTCTTT. Its translation is CASSYSVGLEAFF.